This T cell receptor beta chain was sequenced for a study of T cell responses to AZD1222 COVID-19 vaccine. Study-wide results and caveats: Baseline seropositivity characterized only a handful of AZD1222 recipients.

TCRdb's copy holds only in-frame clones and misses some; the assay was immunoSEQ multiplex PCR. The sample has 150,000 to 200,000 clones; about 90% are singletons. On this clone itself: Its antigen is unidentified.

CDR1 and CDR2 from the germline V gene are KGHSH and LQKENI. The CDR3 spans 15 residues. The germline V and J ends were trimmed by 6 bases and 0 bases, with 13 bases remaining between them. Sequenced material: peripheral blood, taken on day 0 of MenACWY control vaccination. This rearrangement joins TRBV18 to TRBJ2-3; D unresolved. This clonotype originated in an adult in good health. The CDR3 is CASSPRTSSTDTQYF. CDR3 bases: TGTGCCAGCTCGCCCCGGACGAGTAGCACAGATACGCAGTATTTT.